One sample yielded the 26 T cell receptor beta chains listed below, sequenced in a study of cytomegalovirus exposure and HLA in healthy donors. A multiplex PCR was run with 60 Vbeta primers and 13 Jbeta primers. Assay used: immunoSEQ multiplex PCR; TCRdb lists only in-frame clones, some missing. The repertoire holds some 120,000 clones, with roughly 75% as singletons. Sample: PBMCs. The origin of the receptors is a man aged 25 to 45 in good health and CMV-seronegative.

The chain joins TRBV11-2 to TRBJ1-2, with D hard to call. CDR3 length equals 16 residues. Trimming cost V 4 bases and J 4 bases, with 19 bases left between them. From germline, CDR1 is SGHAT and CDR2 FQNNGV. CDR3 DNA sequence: TGTGCCAGCAGCTCCCGCATGACAATCCGATCCTATGGCTACACCTTC. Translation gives CASSSRMTIRSYGYTF.

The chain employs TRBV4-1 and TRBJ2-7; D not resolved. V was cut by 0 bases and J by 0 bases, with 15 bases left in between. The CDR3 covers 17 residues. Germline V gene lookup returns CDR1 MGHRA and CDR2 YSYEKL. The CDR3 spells CASSQDLALQNSYEQYF. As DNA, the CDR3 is TGCGCCAGCAGCCAAGATTTAGCTCTGCAAAACTCCTACGAGCAGTACTTC.

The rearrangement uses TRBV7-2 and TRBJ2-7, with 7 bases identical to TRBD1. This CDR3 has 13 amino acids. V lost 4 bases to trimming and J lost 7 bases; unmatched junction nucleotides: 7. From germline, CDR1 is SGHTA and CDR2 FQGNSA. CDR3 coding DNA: TGTGCCAGCAGCTCCAGGGGGTCTCGGGAGCAGTACTTC. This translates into CASSSRGSREQYF.

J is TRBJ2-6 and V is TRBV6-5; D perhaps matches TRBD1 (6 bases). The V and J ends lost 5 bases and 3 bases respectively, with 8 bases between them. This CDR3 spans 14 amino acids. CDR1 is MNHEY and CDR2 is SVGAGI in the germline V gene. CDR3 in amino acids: CASSNRDGANVLTF. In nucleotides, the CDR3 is TGTGCCAGCAGTAACAGGGATGGGGCCAACGTCCTGACTTTC.

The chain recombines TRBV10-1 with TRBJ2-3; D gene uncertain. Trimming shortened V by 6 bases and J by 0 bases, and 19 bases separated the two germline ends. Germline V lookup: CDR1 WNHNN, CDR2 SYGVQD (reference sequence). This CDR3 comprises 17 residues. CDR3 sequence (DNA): TGCGCCAGCAGCCCCTCCTGGGCAGGCCTTAGCACAGATACGCAGTATTTT. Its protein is CASSPSWAGLSTDTQYF.

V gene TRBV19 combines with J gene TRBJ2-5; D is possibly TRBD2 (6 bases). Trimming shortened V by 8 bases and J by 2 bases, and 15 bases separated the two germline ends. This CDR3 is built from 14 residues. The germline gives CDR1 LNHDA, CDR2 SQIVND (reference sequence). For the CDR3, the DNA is TGTGCCAGTCGGGGCGGGACGAGGCAAGAGACCCAGTACTTC. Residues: CASRGGTRQETQYF.

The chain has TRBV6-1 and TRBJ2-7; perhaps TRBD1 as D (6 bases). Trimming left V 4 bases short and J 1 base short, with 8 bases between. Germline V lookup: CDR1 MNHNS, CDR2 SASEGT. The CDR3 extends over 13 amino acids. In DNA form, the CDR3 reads TGTGCCAGCAGTGGGGGACAATCCTACGAGCAGTACTTC. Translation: CASSGGQSYEQYF.

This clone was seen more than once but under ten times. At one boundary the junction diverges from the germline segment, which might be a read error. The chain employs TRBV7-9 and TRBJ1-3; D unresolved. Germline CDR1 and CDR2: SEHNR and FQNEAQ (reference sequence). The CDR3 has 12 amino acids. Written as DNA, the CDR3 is TGTTCCAGCAGCTTGACTCCAAACACCATATATTTT. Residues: CSSSLTPNTIYF. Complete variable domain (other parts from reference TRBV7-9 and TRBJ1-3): DTGVSQNPRHKITKRGQNVTFRCDPISEHNRLYWYRQTLGQGPEFLTYFQNEAQLEKSRLLSDRFSAERPKGSFSTLEIQRTEQGDSAMYLCSSSLTPNTIYFGEGSWLTVV.

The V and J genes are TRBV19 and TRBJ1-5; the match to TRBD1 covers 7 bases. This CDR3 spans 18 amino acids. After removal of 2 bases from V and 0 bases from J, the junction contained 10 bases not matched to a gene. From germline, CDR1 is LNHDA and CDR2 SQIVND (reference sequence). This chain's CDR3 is CASSIWAGGGYSNQPQHF. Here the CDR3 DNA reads TGTGCCAGTAGTATATGGGCAGGGGGTGGGTATAGCAATCAGCCCCAGCATTTT.

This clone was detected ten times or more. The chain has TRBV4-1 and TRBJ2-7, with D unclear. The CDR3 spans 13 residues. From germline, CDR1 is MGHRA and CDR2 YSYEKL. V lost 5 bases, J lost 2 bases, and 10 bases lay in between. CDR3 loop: CASSYYLTYEQYF. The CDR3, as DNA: TGCGCCAGCAGCTACTATCTCACCTACGAGCAGTACTTC.

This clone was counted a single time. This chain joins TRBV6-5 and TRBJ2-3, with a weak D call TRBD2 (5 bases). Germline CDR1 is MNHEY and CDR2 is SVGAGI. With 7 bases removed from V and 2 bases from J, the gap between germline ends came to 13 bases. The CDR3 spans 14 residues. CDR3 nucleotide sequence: TGTGCCAGCAAAGATAGCGCCAACACAGATACGCAGTATTTT. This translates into CASKDSANTDTQYF.

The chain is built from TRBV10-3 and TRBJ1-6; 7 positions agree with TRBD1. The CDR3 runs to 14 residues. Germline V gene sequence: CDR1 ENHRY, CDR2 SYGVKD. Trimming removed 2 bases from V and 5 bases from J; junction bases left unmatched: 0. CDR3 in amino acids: CAISEQGDNSPLHF. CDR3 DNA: TGTGCCATCAGTGAGCAGGGGGATAATTCACCCCTCCACTTT.

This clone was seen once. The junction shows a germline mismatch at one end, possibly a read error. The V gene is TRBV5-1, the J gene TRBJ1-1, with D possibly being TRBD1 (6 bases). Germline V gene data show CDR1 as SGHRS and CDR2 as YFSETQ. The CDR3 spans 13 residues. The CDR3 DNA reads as TGCGCCAGCAGCAGGACAGAAAACAATGAAGCTTTCTTT. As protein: CASSRTENNEAFF.

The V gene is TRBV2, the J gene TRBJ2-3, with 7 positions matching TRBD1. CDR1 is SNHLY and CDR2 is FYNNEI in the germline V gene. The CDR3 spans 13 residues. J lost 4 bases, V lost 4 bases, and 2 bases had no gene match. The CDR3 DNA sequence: TGTGCCAGCAGTGTTCAGGGGGCAGATACGCAGTATTTT. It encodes CASSVQGADTQYF.

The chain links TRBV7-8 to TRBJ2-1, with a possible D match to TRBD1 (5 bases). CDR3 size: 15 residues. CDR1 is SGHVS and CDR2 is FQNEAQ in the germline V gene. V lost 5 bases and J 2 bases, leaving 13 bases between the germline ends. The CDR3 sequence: CASSLDSLAYNEQFF. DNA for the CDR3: TGTGCCAGCAGCCTCGACAGCCTGGCCTACAATGAGCAGTTCTTC.

The chain's CDR3 is CASSLPRNNEQFF. As DNA, the CDR3 is TGCGCCAGCAGCTTGCCGAGGAACAATGAGCAGTTCTTC. The gene calls are TRBV5-1 and TRBJ2-1; no clear D gene. Germline V CDR1 and CDR2: SGHRS, YFSETQ. The CDR3 sequence is 13 residues long. Trimming took 1 base from V and 5 from J, leaving 7 bases between them.

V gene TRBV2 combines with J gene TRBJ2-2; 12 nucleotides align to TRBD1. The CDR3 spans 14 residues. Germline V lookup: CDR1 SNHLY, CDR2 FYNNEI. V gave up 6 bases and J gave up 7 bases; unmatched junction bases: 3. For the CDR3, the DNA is TGTGCCAGCAGGGGACAGGGGGCTAACGGGGAGCTGTTTTTT. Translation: CASRGQGANGELFF.

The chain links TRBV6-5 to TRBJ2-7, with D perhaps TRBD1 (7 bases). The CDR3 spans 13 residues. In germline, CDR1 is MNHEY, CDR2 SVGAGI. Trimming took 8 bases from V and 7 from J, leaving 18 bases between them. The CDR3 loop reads CASQGDSAGEQYF. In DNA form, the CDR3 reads TGTGCCAGCCAGGGGGACAGCGCGGGGGAGCAGTACTTC.

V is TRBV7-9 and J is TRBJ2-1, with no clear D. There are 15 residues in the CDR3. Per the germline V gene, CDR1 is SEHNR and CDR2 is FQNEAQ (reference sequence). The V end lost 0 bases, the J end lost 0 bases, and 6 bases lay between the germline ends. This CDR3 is CASSLAPSSYNEQFF. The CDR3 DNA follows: TGTGCCAGCAGCTTAGCCCCTAGCTCCTACAATGAGCAGTTCTTC. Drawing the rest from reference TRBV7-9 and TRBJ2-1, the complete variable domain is DTGVSQNPRHKITKRGQNVTFRCDPISEHNRLYWYRQTLGQGPEFLTYFQNEAQLEKSRLLSDRFSAERPKGSFSTLEIQRTEQGDSAMYLCASSLAPSSYNEQFFGPGTRLTVL.

CDR3 protein: CASSHSPRGGVYEQYF. CDR3 DNA sequence: TGTGCCAGCAGTCATTCCCCAAGAGGGGGAGTCTACGAGCAGTACTTC. The gene calls are TRBV28 and TRBJ2-7; possible D gene TRBD1, 6 bases. CDR3 length: 16 residues. With 5 bases removed from V and 3 bases from J, the gap between germline ends came to 20 bases. Germline V CDR1 and CDR2: MDHEN, SYDVKM.

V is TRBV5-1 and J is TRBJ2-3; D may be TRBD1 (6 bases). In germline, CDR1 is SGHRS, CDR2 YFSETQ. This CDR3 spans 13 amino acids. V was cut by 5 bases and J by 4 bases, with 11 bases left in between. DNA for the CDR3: TGCGCCAGCAGGGACAGTAGGGCAGATACGCAGTATTTT. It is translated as CASRDSRADTQYF.

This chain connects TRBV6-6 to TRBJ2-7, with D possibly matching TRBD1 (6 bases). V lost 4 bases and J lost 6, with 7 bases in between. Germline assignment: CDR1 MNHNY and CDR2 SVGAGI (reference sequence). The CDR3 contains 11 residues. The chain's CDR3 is CASSWGPEQYF. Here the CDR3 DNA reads TGTGCCAGCAGTTGGGGGCCCGAGCAGTACTTC.

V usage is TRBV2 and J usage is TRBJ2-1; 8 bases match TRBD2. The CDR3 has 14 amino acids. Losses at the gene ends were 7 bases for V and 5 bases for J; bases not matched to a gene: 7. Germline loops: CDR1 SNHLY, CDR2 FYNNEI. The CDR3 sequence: CASTRLAINNEQFF. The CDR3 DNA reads TGTGCCAGCACCAGACTAGCGATAAACAATGAGCAGTTCTTC.

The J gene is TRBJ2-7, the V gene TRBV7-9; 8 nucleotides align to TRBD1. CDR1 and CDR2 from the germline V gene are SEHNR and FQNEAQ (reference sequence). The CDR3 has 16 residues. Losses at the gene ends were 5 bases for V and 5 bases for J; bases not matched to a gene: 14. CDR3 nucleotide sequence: TGTGCCAGCAGCCGCGAAAAAGGACAGGGTAGGGACGAGCAGTACTTC. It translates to CASSREKGQGRDEQYF.

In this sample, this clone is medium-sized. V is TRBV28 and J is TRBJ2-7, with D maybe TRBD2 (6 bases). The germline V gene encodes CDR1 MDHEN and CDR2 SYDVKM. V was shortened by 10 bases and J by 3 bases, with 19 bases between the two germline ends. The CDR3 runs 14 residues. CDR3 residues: CANTCPRGNYEQYF. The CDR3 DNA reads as TGTGCCAACACTTGCCCTCGGGGGAACTACGAGCAGTACTTC. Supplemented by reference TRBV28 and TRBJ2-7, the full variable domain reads DVKVTQSSRYLVKRTGEKVFLECVQDMDHENMFWYRQDPGLGLRLIYFSYDVKMKEKGDIPEGYSVSREKKERFSLILESASTNQTSMYLCANTCPRGNYEQYFGPGTRLTVT.

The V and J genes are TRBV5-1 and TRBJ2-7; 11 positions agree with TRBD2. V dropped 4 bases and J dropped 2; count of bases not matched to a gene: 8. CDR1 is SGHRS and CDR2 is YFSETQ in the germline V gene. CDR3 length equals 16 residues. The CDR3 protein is CASSPQLAGVTYEQYF. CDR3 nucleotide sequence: TGCGCCAGCAGCCCGCAACTAGCGGGAGTAACCTACGAGCAGTACTTC.